One and the same sample provided the 28 T cell receptor beta chains below, sequenced in a study of radiotherapy plus CTLA-4 blockade in lung cancer. TCRdb's table, derived via immunoSEQ multiplex PCR, lists solely in-frame clones and lacks some. The sample comprises under 100,000 clones, over 75% of which are singletons, and more than 12% rests with the top ten. The sequencing here drew on peripheral blood, taken from a patient treated with radiotherapy plus ipilimumab. The receptors here all came from a human donor with non-small cell lung cancer that progressed on radiotherapy plus ipilimumab.

The chain recombines TRBV9 with TRBJ2-5, with a weak D call TRBD2 (6 bases). Germline CDR1 reads SGDLS; CDR2 reads YYNGEE. The CDR3 contains 14 residues. Trimming took 0 bases from V and 5 from J, leaving 11 bases between them. CDR3 DNA sequence: TGTGCCAGCAGCGTAGTCGGGGGACTGGAGACCCAGTACTTC. Amino acids: CASSVVGGLETQYF.

The chain uses TRBV5-1 and TRBJ2-5; D unclear. The germline CDR1 and CDR2 sequences are SGHRS and YFSETQ. V was cut by 4 bases and J by 5 bases, with 12 bases left in between. The CDR3 consists of 13 residues. CDR3 amino acids: CASSLQRWETQYF. CDR3 bases: TGCGCCAGCAGCCTGCAGAGGTGGGAGACCCAGTACTTC.

The gene calls are TRBV30 and TRBJ1-1; no clear D gene. Looked up from germline, CDR1 is GTSNPN and CDR2 is SVGIG (reference sequence). There are 13 residues in the CDR3. Trimming pared 0 bases from V and 5 bases from J, leaving 10 bases between. This CDR3 reads CAWSVTWRTEAFF. The CDR3 DNA reads TGTGCCTGGAGTGTCACTTGGAGAACTGAAGCTTTCTTT.

This clone was detected once. The chain couples TRBV4-3 to TRBJ2-1; the D gene is possibly TRBD2 (6 bases). The CDR3 sequence is 16 residues long. Trimming removed 2 bases at V and 2 bases at J, with 13 bases between. Germline V gene lookup returns CDR1 LGHNA and CDR2 YSLEER. This CDR3 is CASSQHGSQAYNEQFF. DNA for the CDR3: TGCGCCAGCAGCCAACACGGGAGTCAAGCCTACAATGAGCAGTTCTTC.

This clone appeared once. The chain uses TRBV28 and TRBJ1-5, with TRBD1 as a possible D gene (6 bases). Per the germline V gene, CDR1 is MDHEN and CDR2 is SYDVKM. V was shortened by 8 bases and J by 1 base, with 15 bases between the two germline ends. The CDR3 length is 15 residues. The CDR3 bases are TGTGCCAGCTTTAGGGGGGGCCCGAGCAATCAGCCCCAGCATTTT. It yields the protein CASFRGGPSNQPQHF.

V gene TRBV27 combines with J gene TRBJ1-2; 7 nucleotides match TRBD1. With 5 bases clipped from V and 8 bases from J, the junction kept 14 bases outside the gene matches. The CDR3 covers 15 residues. Germline V CDR1 and CDR2: MNHEY, SMNVEV (reference sequence). This CDR3 is CASSPRTGSFGGYTF. CDR3 coding DNA: TGTGCCAGCAGTCCACGGACAGGAAGTTTCGGCGGCTACACCTTC.

V is TRBV11-3 and J is TRBJ1-1; TRBD1 might be the D (5 bases). The CDR3 consists of 16 residues. Trimming left V 4 bases short and J 1 base short, with 16 bases between. The germline V gene has CDR1 SGHNT and CDR2 YENEEA. CDR3 in DNA: TGTGCCAGCAGCTCGGGACCCTTACACCAGAACACTGAAGCTTTCTTT. The encoded protein is CASSSGPLHQNTEAFF.

The chain joins TRBV19 to TRBJ2-1, with 9 bases lining up with TRBD2. The CDR3 is made up of 15 amino acids. Germline V gene sequence: CDR1 LNHDA, CDR2 SQIVND (reference sequence). V shed 5 bases and J 7 bases; nucleotides not matched to a gene: 9. The DNA of the CDR3 is TGTGCCAGTAGTCTCCGGGGGCTAGCGGGAAATGAGCAGTTCTTC. Protein sequence: CASSLRGLAGNEQFF.

Only one count was recorded for this clone. V is TRBV30 and J is TRBJ1-2; no definite D call. Trimming removed 0 bases at V and 5 bases at J, with 7 bases between. This CDR3 is built from 12 residues. Germline V gene sequence: CDR1 GTSNPN, CDR2 SVGIG (reference sequence). The CDR3 DNA reads TGTGCCTGGAGTGTGTCAGATTATGGCTACACCTTC. Its translation is CAWSVSDYGYTF.

This clone is a singleton in its sample. DNA of the CDR3: TGCGCCAGCAGCCAAGATGGACAGGAGGCAACTAATGAAAAACTGTTTTTT. The encoded protein is CASSQDGQEATNEKLFF. The chain employs TRBV4-1 and TRBJ1-4, with 7 nucleotides matching TRBD1. The CDR3 consists of 17 residues. Germline CDR1 MGHRA, CDR2 YSYEKL. V lost 0 bases to trimming and J lost 0 bases; unmatched junction nucleotides: 4.

This clone was seen a single time. The rearrangement links TRBV7-9 to TRBJ1-1; D gene ambiguous. Germline CDR1 and CDR2: SEHNR and FQNEAQ (reference sequence). The CDR3 loop spans 12 amino acids. V was clipped by 1 base and J by 8 bases, with 8 bases between them. This chain's CDR3 is CASSLVVNEAFF. As DNA, the CDR3 is TGTGCCAGCAGCTTAGTTGTCAACGAAGCTTTCTTT.

The chain uses TRBV2 and TRBJ2-5, with 13 bases lining up with TRBD2. Looked up from germline, CDR1 is SNHLY and CDR2 is FYNNEI. V dropped 6 bases and J dropped 2; count of bases not matched to a gene: 6. This CDR3 has 16 amino acids. CDR3 sequence reads: CASSPGLAGLQETQYF. CDR3 coding DNA: TGTGCCAGCAGCCCGGGACTAGCGGGACTACAAGAGACCCAGTACTTC.

The V gene is TRBV7-8, the J gene TRBJ2-2; 8 bases line up with TRBD1. The trim removed 5 bases at V and 7 bases at J, leaving 6 bases unmatched. The V gene's germline CDR1 is SGHVS and CDR2 FQNEAQ. The CDR3 extends over 14 amino acids. CDR3 bases: TGTGCCAGCAGCCCTAGAGACAGGGGCGGGGAGCTGTTTTTT. Amino acid sequence: CASSPRDRGGELFF.

The chain carries TRBV27 and TRBJ1-5; the D gene is possibly TRBD1 (5 bases). This CDR3 spans 14 amino acids. Per the germline V gene, CDR1 is MNHEY and CDR2 is SMNVEV (reference sequence). V was cut by 8 bases and J by 5 bases, with 16 bases left in between. DNA for the CDR3: TGTGCCAGCTCAGGGTGGGATGGCGATCAGCCCCAGCATTTT. It yields the protein CASSGWDGDQPQHF.

This chain connects TRBV4-1 to TRBJ2-4; a possible D gene is TRBD1 (5 bases). The CDR3 covers 15 residues. Trimming stripped 0 bases from V and 6 bases from J, with 12 bases between. Germline lookup yields CDR1 MGHRA and CDR2 YSYEKL. Here the CDR3 DNA reads TGCGCCAGCAGCCAAGAGGTAGGGGAATTAAACATTCAGTACTTC. Translated, it gives CASSQEVGELNIQYF.

The V and J genes are TRBV5-1 and TRBJ2-7; 11 bases match TRBD1. The J segment lost 7 bases and the V segment lost 0 bases, leaving 9 bases of the junction unmatched. The CDR3 is 16 amino acids. Looked up from germline, CDR1 is SGHRS and CDR2 is YFSETQ. CDR3 in DNA: TGCGCCAGCAGCTTGGGGACAGGGGGCTCCTTGGGGGAGCAGTACTTC. Encoded protein: CASSLGTGGSLGEQYF.

In its sample, this clone was seen a few times. V and J are TRBV5-4 and TRBJ2-7; 8 nucleotides agree with TRBD2. Looked up from germline, CDR1 is SGHNT and CDR2 is YYREEE (reference sequence). The V and J ends lost 4 bases and 2 bases, in that order; junction bases with no gene match: 8. The CDR3 runs 15 residues. The chain's CDR3 is CASSPRGGVAYEQYF. CDR3 sequence (DNA): TGTGCCAGCAGCCCACGGGGGGGAGTAGCCTACGAGCAGTACTTC. Looking up the rest from reference TRBV5-4 and TRBJ2-7 gives the full variable domain: ETGVTQSPTHLIKTRGQQVTLRCSSQSGHNTVSWYQQALGQGPQFIFQYYREEENGRGNFPPRFSGLQFPNYSSELNVNALELDDSALYLCASSPRGGVAYEQYFGPGTRLTVT.

J is TRBJ2-3 and V is TRBV27; D uncertain. The CDR3 length is 13 residues. Germline V CDR1 and CDR2: MNHEY, SMNVEV (reference sequence). Trimming shortened V by 5 bases and J by 8 bases, and 14 bases separated the two germline ends. The CDR3 sequence is CASSPLGSGTQYF. The CDR3 coding sequence is TGTGCCAGCAGTCCCCTGGGTTCGGGTACGCAGTATTTT.

V gene TRBV28 combines with J gene TRBJ1-6; D gene uncertain. CDR3 length: 15 amino acids. V lost 6 bases and J 0 bases, leaving 9 bases between the germline ends. CDR1 is MDHEN and CDR2 is SYDVKM in the germline V gene. In DNA form, the CDR3 reads TGTGCCAGCAGGGGCCTAAGCTCCTATAATTCACCCCTCCACTTT. Amino acids: CASRGLSSYNSPLHF.

The chain recombines TRBV5-6 with TRBJ2-7, with D possibly being TRBD1 (5 bases). CDR3 length equals 13 residues. The germline V gene encodes CDR1 SGHDT and CDR2 YYEEEE. V lost 4 bases and J 1 base, leaving 9 bases between the germline ends. The CDR3 DNA reads as TGTGCCAGCAGCCCGGACACATCCTACGAGCAGTACTTC. Translation: CASSPDTSYEQYF.

This clone was observed a single time. The chain combines TRBV29-1 with TRBJ1-1, with 9 positions matching TRBD1. The CDR3 length is 13 residues. J gave up 1 base and V 6 bases, and 3 bases lay outside the gene matches. CDR1 is SQVTM and CDR2 is ANQGSEA in the germline V gene. CDR3 sequence reads: CSVGQGRNTEAFF. CDR3 nucleotides: TGCAGCGTGGGACAGGGTAGGAACACTGAAGCTTTCTTT.

The rearrangement uses TRBV27 and TRBJ1-3; D is unclear. The germline gives CDR1 MNHEY, CDR2 SMNVEV (reference sequence). The CDR3 length is 13 residues. The germline V and J ends were trimmed by 8 bases and 3 bases, with 11 bases remaining between them. The CDR3 here is CASRQVGGNTIYF. In DNA, the CDR3 is TGTGCCAGCCGTCAAGTAGGTGGAAACACCATATATTTT.

The chain recombines TRBV20-1 with TRBJ2-7, with D unclear. CDR1 and CDR2 from the germline V gene are DFQATT and SNEGSKA (reference sequence). The CDR3 runs 11 residues. V lost 2 bases and J lost 1, with 3 bases in between. Here the CDR3 reads CSARKSYEQYF. The CDR3 nucleotides are TGCAGTGCTAGAAAATCCTACGAGCAGTACTTC.

V gene TRBV28 combines with J gene TRBJ2-7; TRBD1 matches 9 bases. The CDR3 has 14 amino acids. Germline V gene data show CDR1 as MDHEN and CDR2 as SYDVKM. J was trimmed by 3 bases and V by 7 bases; bases with no gene match: 7. DNA for the CDR3: TGTGCCAGCACCCGGGACAGGGCCCGCTACGAGCAGTACTTC. Its translation: CASTRDRARYEQYF.

The rearrangement uses TRBV5-1 and TRBJ2-3; D possibly corresponds to TRBD2 (5 bases). Trimming removed 1 base at V and 2 bases at J, with 11 bases between. This CDR3 region has 15 residues. Looked up from germline, CDR1 is SGHRS and CDR2 is YFSETQ. The chain's CDR3 is CASSLRLATTDTQYF. CDR3 in DNA: TGCGCCAGCAGCTTGCGGCTAGCCACCACAGATACGCAGTATTTT.

This chain joins TRBV27 and TRBJ2-3, with 7 bases fitting TRBD1. In germline, CDR1 is MNHEY, CDR2 SMNVEV (reference sequence). The CDR3 totals 15 residues. V gave up 2 bases and J gave up 4 bases; unmatched junction bases: 6. CDR3 nucleotide sequence: TGTGCCAGCAGTTTACCCCGACAGGGTCCAGATACGCAGTATTTT. Translation: CASSLPRQGPDTQYF.

This chain uses TRBV18 with TRBJ1-2; no definite D call. The CDR3 has 13 amino acids. The V and J ends lost 2 bases and 8 bases respectively, with 12 bases between them. Germline V CDR1 and CDR2: KGHSH, LQKENI. The CDR3 loop reads CASSPMAGEGYTF. CDR3 DNA: TGTGCCAGCTCACCAATGGCTGGGGAGGGCTACACCTTC.

This clone has a single count. This is likely a read error, given that the CDR3 carries no conserved phenylalanine or tryptophan at its end. The V call is TRBV7-8, the J call TRBJ2-2, with D tentatively TRBD2 (6 bases). This CDR3 region has 15 residues. The germline gives CDR1 SGHVS, CDR2 FQNEAQ. In DNA form, the CDR3 reads TGTGCCAGCAACTTACTAGCAGAGAACACCGGGGAGCTGTTTTCT. This codes for CASNLLAENTGELFS.